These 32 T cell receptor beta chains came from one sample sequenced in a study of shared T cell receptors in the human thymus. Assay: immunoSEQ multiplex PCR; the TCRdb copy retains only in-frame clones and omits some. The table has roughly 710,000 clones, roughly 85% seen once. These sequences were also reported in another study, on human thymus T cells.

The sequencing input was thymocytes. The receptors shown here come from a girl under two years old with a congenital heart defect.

The CDR3 loop is CASSQIAAGDTGELFF. The CDR3 DNA reads TGTGCCAGCAGCCAAATCGCGGCAGGGGACACCGGGGAGCTGTTTTTT. This chain links TRBV14 with TRBJ2-2, with D perhaps TRBD1 (6 bases). The CDR3 is made up of 16 amino acids. Germline CDR1 is SGHDN and CDR2 is FVKESK. V was cut by 2 bases and J by 3 bases, with 13 bases left in between. Full variable domain (rest looked up from reference TRBV14 and TRBJ2-2): EAGVTQFPSHSVIEKGQTVTLRCDPISGHDNLYWYRRVMGKEIKFLLHFVKESKQDESGMPNNRFLAERTGGTYSTLKVQPAELEDSGVYFCASSQIAAGDTGELFFGEGSRLTVL.

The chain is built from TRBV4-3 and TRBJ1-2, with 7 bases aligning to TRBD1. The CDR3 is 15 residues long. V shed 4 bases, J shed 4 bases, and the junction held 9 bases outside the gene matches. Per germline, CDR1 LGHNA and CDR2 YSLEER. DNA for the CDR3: TGCGCCAGCAGCCGGGACGGCAGGGGGTTCTATGGCTACACCTTC. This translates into CASSRDGRGFYGYTF.

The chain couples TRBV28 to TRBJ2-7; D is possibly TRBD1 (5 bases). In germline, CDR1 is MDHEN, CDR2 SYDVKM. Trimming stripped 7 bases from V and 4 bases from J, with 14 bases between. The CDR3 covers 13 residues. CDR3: CASNRGSRYEQYF. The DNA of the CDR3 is TGTGCCAGCAATAGGGGTTCAAGATACGAGCAGTACTTC.

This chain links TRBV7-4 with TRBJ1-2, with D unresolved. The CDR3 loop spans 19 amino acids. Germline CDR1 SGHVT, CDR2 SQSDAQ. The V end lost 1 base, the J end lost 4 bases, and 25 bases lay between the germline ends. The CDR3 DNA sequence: TGTGCCAGCAGCTTAGATCTCCTAACGGACTCCAACCCCATCTATGGCTACACCTTC. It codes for CASSLDLLTDSNPIYGYTF.

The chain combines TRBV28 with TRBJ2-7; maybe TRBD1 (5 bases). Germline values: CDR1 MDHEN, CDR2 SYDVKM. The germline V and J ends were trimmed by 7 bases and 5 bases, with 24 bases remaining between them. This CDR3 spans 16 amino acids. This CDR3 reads CASKKPALGLYDEQYF. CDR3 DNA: TGTGCCAGCAAAAAACCCGCATTGGGGCTTTATGACGAGCAGTACTTC.

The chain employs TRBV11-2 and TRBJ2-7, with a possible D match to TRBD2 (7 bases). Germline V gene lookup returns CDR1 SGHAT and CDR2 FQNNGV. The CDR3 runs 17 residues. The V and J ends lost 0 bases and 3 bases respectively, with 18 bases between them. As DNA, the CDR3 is TGTGCCAGCAGCTTAGAGATCGGGGGGCCTAGAGGCTACGAGCAGTACTTC. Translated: CASSLEIGGPRGYEQYF.

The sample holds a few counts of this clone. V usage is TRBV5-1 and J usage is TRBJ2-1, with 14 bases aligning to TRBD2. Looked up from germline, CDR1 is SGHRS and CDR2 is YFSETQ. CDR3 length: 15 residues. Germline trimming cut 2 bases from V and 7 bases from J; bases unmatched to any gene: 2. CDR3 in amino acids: CASSLRLAGGNEQFF. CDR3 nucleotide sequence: TGCGCCAGCAGCTTAAGACTAGCGGGGGGGAATGAGCAGTTCTTC.

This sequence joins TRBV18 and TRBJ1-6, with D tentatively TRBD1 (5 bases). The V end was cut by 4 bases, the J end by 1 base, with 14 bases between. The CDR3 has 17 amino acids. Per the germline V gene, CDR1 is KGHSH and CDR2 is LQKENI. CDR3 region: CASSQNPQGSYNSPLHF. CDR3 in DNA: TGTGCCAGCTCACAAAATCCGCAGGGATCCTATAATTCACCCCTCCACTTT.

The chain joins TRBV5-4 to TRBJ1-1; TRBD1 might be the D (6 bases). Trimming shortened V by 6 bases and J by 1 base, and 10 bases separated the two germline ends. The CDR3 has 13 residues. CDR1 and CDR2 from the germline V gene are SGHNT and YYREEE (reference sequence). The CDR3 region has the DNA TGTGCCAGCAACGGGGGGGCGAACACTGAAGCTTTCTTT. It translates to CASNGGANTEAFF.

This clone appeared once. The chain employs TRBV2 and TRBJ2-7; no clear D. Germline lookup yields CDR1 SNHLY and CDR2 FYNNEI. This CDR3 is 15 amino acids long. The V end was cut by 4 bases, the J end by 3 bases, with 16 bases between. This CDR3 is CASSGLNGSNYEQYF. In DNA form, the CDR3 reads TGTGCCAGCAGTGGACTTAACGGAAGCAACTACGAGCAGTACTTC.

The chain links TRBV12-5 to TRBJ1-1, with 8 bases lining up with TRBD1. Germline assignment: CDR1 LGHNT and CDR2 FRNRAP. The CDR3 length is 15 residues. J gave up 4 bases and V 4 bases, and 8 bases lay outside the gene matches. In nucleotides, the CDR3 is TGTGCTAGTGGTTCATGGACAGGGCCGGGCACTGAAGCTTTCTTT. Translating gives CASGSWTGPGTEAFF.

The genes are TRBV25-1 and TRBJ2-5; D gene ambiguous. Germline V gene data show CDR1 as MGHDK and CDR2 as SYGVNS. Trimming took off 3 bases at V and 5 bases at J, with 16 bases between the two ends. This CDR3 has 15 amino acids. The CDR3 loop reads CASSEIRRPTETQYF. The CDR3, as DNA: TGTGCCAGCAGTGAGATAAGGAGACCCACGGAGACCCAGTACTTC.

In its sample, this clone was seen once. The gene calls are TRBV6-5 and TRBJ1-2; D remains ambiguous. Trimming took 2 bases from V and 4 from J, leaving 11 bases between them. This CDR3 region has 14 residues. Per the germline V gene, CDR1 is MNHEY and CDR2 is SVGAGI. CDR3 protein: CASSYTNRSYGYTF. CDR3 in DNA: TGTGCCAGCAGTTACACGAACCGCAGCTATGGCTACACCTTC.

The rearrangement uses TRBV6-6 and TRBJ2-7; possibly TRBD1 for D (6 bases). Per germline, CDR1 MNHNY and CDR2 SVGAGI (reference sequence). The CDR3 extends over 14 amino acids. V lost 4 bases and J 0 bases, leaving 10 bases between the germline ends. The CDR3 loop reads CASSLTGSSYEQYF. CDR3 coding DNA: TGTGCCAGCAGTTTAACAGGGAGCTCCTACGAGCAGTACTTC.

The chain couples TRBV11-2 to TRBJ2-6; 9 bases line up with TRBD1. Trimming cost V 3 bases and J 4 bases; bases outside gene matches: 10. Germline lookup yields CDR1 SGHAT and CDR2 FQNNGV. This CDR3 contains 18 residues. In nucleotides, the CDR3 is TGTGCCAGCAGCTTGCCCCGGGACAGGGTTTCCGGGGCCAACGTCCTGACTTTC. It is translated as CASSLPRDRVSGANVLTF.

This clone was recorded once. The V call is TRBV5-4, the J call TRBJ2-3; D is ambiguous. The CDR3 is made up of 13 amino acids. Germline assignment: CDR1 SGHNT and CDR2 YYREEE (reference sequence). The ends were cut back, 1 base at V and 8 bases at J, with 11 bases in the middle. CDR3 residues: CASSLWVASTQYF. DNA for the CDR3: TGTGCCAGCAGCTTGTGGGTAGCTTCTACGCAGTATTTT.

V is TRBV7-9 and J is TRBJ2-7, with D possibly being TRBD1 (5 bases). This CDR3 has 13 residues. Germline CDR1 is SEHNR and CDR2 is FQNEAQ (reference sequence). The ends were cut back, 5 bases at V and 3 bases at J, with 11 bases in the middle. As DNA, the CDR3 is TGTGCCAGCAGCCACAGGAGAGGCTACGAGCAGTACTTC. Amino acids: CASSHRRGYEQYF.

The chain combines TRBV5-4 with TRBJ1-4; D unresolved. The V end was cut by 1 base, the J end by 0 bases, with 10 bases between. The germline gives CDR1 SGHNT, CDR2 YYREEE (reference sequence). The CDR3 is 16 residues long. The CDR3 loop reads CASSLRGSATNEKLFF. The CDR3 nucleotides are TGTGCCAGCAGCTTGCGGGGATCTGCAACTAATGAAAAACTGTTTTTT.

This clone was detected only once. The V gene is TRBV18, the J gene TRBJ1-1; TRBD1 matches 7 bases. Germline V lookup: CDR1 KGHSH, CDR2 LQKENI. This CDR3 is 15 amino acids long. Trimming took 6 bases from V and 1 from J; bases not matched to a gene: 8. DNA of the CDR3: TGTGCCAGCTCCAACGCACAGGGGAAGAACACTGAAGCTTTCTTT. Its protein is CASSNAQGKNTEAFF. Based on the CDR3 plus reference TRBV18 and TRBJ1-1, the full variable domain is NAGVMQNPRHLVRRRGQEARLRCSPMKGHSHVYWYRQLPEEGLKFMVYLQKENIIDESGMPKERFSAEFPKEGPSILRIQQVVRGDSAAYFCASSNAQGKNTEAFFGQGTRLTVV.

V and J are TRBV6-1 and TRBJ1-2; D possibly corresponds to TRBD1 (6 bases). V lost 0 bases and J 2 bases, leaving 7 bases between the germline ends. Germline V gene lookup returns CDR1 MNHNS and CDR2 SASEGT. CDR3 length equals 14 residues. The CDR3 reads CASSEADRNYGYTF. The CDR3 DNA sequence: TGTGCCAGCAGTGAAGCCGACAGGAACTATGGCTACACCTTC.

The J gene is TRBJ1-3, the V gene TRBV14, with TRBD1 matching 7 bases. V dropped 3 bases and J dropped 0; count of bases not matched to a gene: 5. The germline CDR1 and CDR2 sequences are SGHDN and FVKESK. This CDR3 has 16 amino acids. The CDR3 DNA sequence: TGTGCCAGCAGCCACCCTAACAGGGGCTCTGGAAACACCATATATTTT. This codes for CASSHPNRGSGNTIYF.

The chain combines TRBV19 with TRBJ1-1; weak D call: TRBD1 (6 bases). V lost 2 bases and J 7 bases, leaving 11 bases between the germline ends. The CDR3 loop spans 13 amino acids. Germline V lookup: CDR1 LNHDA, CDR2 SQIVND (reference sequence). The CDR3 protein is CASSIRRGGEAFF. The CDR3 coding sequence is TGTGCCAGTAGTATACGTAGGGGGGGTGAAGCTTTCTTT.

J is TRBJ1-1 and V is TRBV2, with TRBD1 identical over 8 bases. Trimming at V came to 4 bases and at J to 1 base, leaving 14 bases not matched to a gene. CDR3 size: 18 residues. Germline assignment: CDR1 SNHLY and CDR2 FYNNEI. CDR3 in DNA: TGTGCCAGCAGTGTCTATAGACAGGGGCCCTCGTCGAACACTGAAGCTTTCTTT. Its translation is CASSVYRQGPSSNTEAFF. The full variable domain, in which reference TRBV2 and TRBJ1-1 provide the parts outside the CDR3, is EPEVTQTPSHQVTQMGQEVILRCVPISNHLYFYWYRQILGQKVEFLVSFYNNEISEKSEIFDDQFSVERPDGSNFTLKIRSTKLEDSAMYFCASSVYRQGPSSNTEAFFGQGTRLTVV.

CDR3 sequence reads: CASSWPGQGSFYGYTF. In DNA form, the CDR3 reads TGCGCCAGCAGCTGGCCGGGACAGGGATCGTTTTATGGCTACACCTTC. The V call is TRBV5-1, the J call TRBJ1-2, with 9 bases aligning to TRBD1. V lost 3 bases, J lost 5 bases, and 11 bases stayed unmatched. The V gene's germline CDR1 is SGHRS and CDR2 YFSETQ. CDR3 length: 16 residues.

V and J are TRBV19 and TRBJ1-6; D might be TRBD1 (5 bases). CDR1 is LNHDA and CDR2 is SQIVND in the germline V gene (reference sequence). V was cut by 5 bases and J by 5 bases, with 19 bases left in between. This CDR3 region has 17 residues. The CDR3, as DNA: TGTGCCAGTAGTTTCTTCCGGGCCCCGGGGGATAATTCACCCCTCCACTTT. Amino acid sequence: CASSFFRAPGDNSPLHF. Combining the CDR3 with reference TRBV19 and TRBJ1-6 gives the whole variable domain DGGITQSPKYLFRKEGQNVTLSCEQNLNHDAMYWYRQDPGQGLRLIYYSQIVNDFQKGDIAEGYSVSREKKESFPLTVTSAQKNPTAFYLCASSFFRAPGDNSPLHFGNGTRLTVT.

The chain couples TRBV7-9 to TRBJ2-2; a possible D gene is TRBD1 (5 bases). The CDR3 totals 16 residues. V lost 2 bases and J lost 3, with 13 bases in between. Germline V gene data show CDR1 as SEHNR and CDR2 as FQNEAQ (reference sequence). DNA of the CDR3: TGTGCCAGCAGCTTAAGGGCCAGGGCAGACACCGGGGAGCTGTTTTTT. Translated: CASSLRARADTGELFF. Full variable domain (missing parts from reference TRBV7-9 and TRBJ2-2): DTGVSQNPRHKITKRGQNVTFRCDPISEHNRLYWYRQTLGQGPEFLTYFQNEAQLEKSRLLSDRFSAERPKGSFSTLEIQRTEQGDSAMYLCASSLRARADTGELFFGEGSRLTVL.

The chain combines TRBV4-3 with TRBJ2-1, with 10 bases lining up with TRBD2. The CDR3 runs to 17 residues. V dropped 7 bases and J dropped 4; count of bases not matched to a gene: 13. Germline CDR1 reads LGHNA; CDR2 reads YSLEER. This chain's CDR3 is CASTGRRSGGAYNEQFF. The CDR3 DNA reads TGCGCCAGCACCGGAAGACGAAGCGGGGGGGCTTACAATGAGCAGTTCTTC.

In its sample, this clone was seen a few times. CDR3 amino acids: CASSEARGQYHGYTF. The CDR3, as DNA: TGTGCCAGCAGTGAAGCGAGGGGACAGTATCATGGCTACACCTTC. The chain carries TRBV6-1 and TRBJ1-2; 7 bases fit TRBD1. Per germline, CDR1 MNHNS and CDR2 SASEGT. Germline trimming cut 0 bases from V and 6 bases from J; bases unmatched to any gene: 7. The CDR3 length is 15 residues.

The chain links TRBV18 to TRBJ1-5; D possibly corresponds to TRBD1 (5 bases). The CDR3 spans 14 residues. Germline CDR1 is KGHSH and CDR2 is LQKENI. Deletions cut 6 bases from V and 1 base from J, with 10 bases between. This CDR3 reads CASSARESNQPQHF. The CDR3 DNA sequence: TGTGCCAGCTCGGCCAGGGAAAGCAATCAGCCCCAGCATTTT.

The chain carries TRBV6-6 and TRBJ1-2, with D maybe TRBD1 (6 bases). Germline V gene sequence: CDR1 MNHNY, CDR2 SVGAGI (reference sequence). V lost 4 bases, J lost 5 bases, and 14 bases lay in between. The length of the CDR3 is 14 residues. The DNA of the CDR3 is TGTGCCAGCAGTTTTACGACAGGAGATTATGGCTACACCTTC. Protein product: CASSFTTGDYGYTF.

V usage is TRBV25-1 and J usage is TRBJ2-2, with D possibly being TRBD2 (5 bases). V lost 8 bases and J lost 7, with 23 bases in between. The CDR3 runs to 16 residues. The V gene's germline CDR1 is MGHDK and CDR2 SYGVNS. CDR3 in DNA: TGTGCCAGCCTAGGGTCGGGTTATTCGGGGAACGGGGAGCTGTTTTTT. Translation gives CASLGSGYSGNGELFF.

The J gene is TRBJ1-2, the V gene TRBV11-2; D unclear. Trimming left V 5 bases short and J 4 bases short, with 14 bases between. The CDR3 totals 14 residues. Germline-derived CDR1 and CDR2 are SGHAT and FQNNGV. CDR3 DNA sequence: TGTGCCAGCAGCCCTAGAGGAGGGCTCTATGGCTACACCTTC. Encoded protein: CASSPRGGLYGYTF.